This TCR beta chain is drawn from a study of T cell repertoires in cytomegalovirus infection. Across the whole study: Well-studied HLA-B-restricted epitopes and recently identified HLA-C-restricted epitopes of CMV were both used in the study. CMV infection plus the matching HLA type was flagged by public TCR beta signatures. Study-wide results and limits: Carriers of CMV and the relevant HLA type were discriminated by public TCR beta frequency.

The trim removed 4 bases at V and 7 bases at J, leaving 10 bases unmatched. CDR3 length equals 15 residues. Germline V gene data show CDR1 as SEHNR and CDR2 as FQNEAQ (reference sequence). About this clonotype: What it recognizes is unknown.

TCRdb called the reads again in MiXCR, with one record for every CDR3 protein. There are about 140,000 distinct CDR3 sequences in the sample; 32% occur only once, and around 50% lies in the top ten. Material: CD8+ T cells from cultured PBMCs, obtained from culture after CMV antigen stimulation. The rearrangement joins TRBV7-9 to TRBJ2-1; 7 bases fit TRBD2. The clonotype originates from a human donor in good health (CMV status not recorded). Some clones in this sample may be carry-over from other donors' samples. In DNA form, the CDR3 reads TGTGCCAGCAGCTACGAGCGGGGCGGGGGTAATGAGCAGTTCTTC. Its protein product is CASSYERGGGNEQFF. The whole variable domain, filled in from reference TRBV7-9 and TRBJ2-1, reads DTGVSQNPRHKITKRGQNVTFRCDPISEHNRLYWYRQTLGQGPEFLTYFQNEAQLEKSRLLSDRFSAERPKGSFSTLEIQRTEQGDSAMYLCASSYERGGGNEQFFGPGTRLTVL.